The 11 T cell receptor beta chains presented below share a single source sample, sequenced in a study of blood T cell repertoires in COVID-19. Libraries were prepared by immunoSEQ multiplex PCR; TCRdb keeps only in-frame clonotypes and omits some of them. The profile shows around 60,000 clones, approximately 83% of them singletons. Material: peripheral blood. The origin of the receptors is a woman aged 80 or over with acute or convalescent COVID-19.

V gene TRBV27 combines with J gene TRBJ2-7; D remains unclear. CDR1 and CDR2 from the germline V gene are MNHEY and SMNVEV (reference sequence). This CDR3 region has 14 residues. V was pared by 5 bases and J by 4 bases, with 15 bases between. The CDR3 DNA sequence: TGTGCCAGCAGTCCTACCCAGGCCCCTTACGAGCAGTACTTC. Its protein product is CASSPTQAPYEQYF.

The genes are TRBV18 and TRBJ2-7, with D perhaps matching TRBD1 (6 bases). CDR3 length: 14 amino acids. Germline V CDR1 and CDR2: KGHSH, LQKENI. V was trimmed by 5 bases and J by 6 bases, leaving 17 bases between them. CDR3 bases: TGTGCCAGCTCATTAACAGGGACCCCAGGCGAGCAGTACTTC. Its protein product is CASSLTGTPGEQYF.

V is TRBV6-4 and J is TRBJ2-2; 14 positions match TRBD2. The CDR3 is made up of 19 amino acids. CDR1 and CDR2 from the germline V gene are MRHNA and SNTAGT. V lost 4 bases to trimming and J lost 1 base; unmatched junction nucleotides: 8. CDR3 residues: CASSARGTSGGRNTGELFF. CDR3 bases: TGTGCCAGCAGTGCTAGGGGGACTAGCGGGGGCCGGAACACCGGGGAGCTGTTTTTT.

This sequence joins TRBV12-3 or TRBV12-4 and TRBJ2-7; 11 positions match TRBD2. The junction had 7 bases not matched to a gene; V was cut back by 11 bases and J by 4 bases. The CDR3 sequence is 13 residues long. CDR3 in DNA: TGTGCCGCGGGGACTAGCGGAAAGTACGAGCAGTACTTC. Amino acid sequence: CAAGTSGKYEQYF.

The chain uses TRBV7-2 and TRBJ2-5; a possible D gene is TRBD2 (5 bases). Trimming stripped 2 bases from V and 0 bases from J, with 19 bases between. Germline V gene lookup returns CDR1 SGHTA and CDR2 FQGNSA. The CDR3 totals 18 residues. CDR3 protein: CASSLSYLGDKYQETQYF. Written as DNA, the CDR3 is TGTGCCAGCAGCTTATCGTACTTGGGAGACAAGTACCAAGAGACCCAGTACTTC.

The V call is TRBV5-1, the J call TRBJ2-2, with TRBD2 matching 11 bases. V was pared by 7 bases and J by 5 bases, with 4 bases of the junction left unmatched. Germline assignment: CDR1 SGHRS and CDR2 YFSETQ. The CDR3 is made up of 14 amino acids. The CDR3 loop reads CASQLAGATGELFF. The CDR3 DNA follows: TGCGCCAGCCAACTAGCGGGAGCAACCGGGGAGCTGTTTTTT.

The chain couples TRBV25-1 to TRBJ1-4; perhaps TRBD1 as D (6 bases). Trimming removed 8 bases at V and 8 bases at J, with 15 bases between. The CDR3 length is 13 residues. CDR1 is MGHDK and CDR2 is SYGVNS in the germline V gene. The DNA of the CDR3 is TGTGCCAGCGGTTCGGGAACAGGGGAAAAACTGTTTTTT. Translating gives CASGSGTGEKLFF.

This chain connects TRBV27 to TRBJ2-1; 15 bases are shared with TRBD2. Per germline, CDR1 MNHEY and CDR2 SMNVEV (reference sequence). V trimming: 2 bases; J trimming: 9 bases; junction bases outside the gene matches: 5. This CDR3 spans 16 amino acids. The CDR3 nucleotides are TGTGCCAGCAGTTTAGGACTAGCGGGAGGGCCATCTGAGCAGTTCTTC. Its translation is CASSLGLAGGPSEQFF.

The chain links TRBV9 to TRBJ1-6, with a possible D match to TRBD1 (5 bases). V was trimmed by 5 bases and J by 6 bases, leaving 15 bases between them. The CDR3 sequence is 15 residues long. CDR1 and CDR2 from the germline V gene are SGDLS and YYNGEE. The CDR3 DNA is TGTGCCAGCAGTTTCGACGGGGACTTTAATTCACCCCTCCACTTT. The encoded protein is CASSFDGDFNSPLHF.

In its sample, this clone was seen once. The rearrangement links TRBV3-1 (or the pseudogene TRBV3-2) to TRBJ2-7; a possible D gene is TRBD1 (6 bases). The germline V and J ends were trimmed by 3 bases and 1 base, with 10 bases remaining between them. Per the germline V gene, CDR1 is LGHDT and CDR2 is YNNKEL (reference sequence). The CDR3 extends over 14 amino acids. DNA for the CDR3: TGTGCCAGCAGCCACAGGGGCCAATCCTACGAGCAGTACTTC. It yields the protein CASSHRGQSYEQYF.

This sequence joins TRBV29-1 and TRBJ1-1; D remains ambiguous. Trimming shortened V by 7 bases and J by 0 bases, and 12 bases separated the two germline ends. Germline CDR1 and CDR2: SQVTM and ANQGSEA. This CDR3 is built from 13 residues. The CDR3 reads CSGNRVLNTEAFF. The CDR3 nucleotides read TGCAGCGGGAACCGGGTCTTGAACACTGAAGCTTTCTTT.